This TCR beta chain was profiled in a study of OX40 agonist ivuxolimab in advanced cancers. Study results and limitations: Still undetermined is the antigen specificity of the expanded peripheral T cells. CD4+ T cells averaged fewer expanded clones than CD8+ T cells.

The method was immunoSEQ multiplex PCR; TCRdb's version includes in-frame clones alone and lacks a portion of them. The table includes 76,000 or so clones, 70% to 90% detected once. On this clone itself: Its target is unknown.

The timepoints at which blood was sampled were baseline, cycle 4 day 1, and cycle 7 day 1. V shed 5 bases, J shed 3 bases, and the junction held 11 bases outside the gene matches. The CDR3 runs to 17 residues. Per germline, CDR1 SEHNR and CDR2 FQNEAQ (reference sequence). The V gene is TRBV7-9, the J gene TRBJ2-7, with 12 bases aligning to TRBD1. This sequence originates from an adult with an advanced solid tumor such as melanoma, head and neck, liver or kidney cancer. The source was CD4+ or CD8+ T cells sorted from blood, collected in a trial of the OX40 agonist ivuxolimab. The CDR3 reads CASSPGLRDRGLYEQYF. In nucleotides, the CDR3 is TGTGCCAGCAGCCCAGGTCTCCGGGACAGGGGGCTCTACGAGCAGTACTTC.